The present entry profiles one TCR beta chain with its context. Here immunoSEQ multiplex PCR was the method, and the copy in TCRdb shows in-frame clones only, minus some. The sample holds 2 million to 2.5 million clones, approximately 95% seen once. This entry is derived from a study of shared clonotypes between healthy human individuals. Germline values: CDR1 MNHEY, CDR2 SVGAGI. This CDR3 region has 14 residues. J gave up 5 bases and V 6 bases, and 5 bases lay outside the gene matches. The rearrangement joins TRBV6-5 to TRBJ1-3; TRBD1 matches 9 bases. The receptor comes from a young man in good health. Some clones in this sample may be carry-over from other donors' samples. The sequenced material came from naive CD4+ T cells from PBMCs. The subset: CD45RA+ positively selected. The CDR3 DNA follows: TGTGCCAGCAGGCCGACAGGGGGTAGAAACACCATATATTTT. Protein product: CASRPTGGRNTIYF.